These 28 T cell receptor beta chains were sequenced from one sample in a study of tumor and adjacent non-tumor tissue in lung cancer. The library came from three nested PCR rounds adapted from ARM-PCR protocols. A single record per CDR3 protein comes from TCRdb applying MiXCR to the multiplex PCR reads. The sample has over 100,000 distinct CDR3 sequences, 62% seen once; the top ten hold 19%. No cell sorting was done before RNA was extracted from the tissue. Distant lung tissue was collected more than 3 cm away from the tumor edge. The specimen sequenced was distant non-tumor lung tissue. Receptor source: a man between 60 and 75 years old with non-small cell lung cancer.

This clonotype was counted a few times. The chain uses TRBV2 and TRBJ1-1; D remains ambiguous. The germline V gene has CDR1 SNHLY and CDR2 FYNNEI. The length of the CDR3 is 14 residues. V was trimmed by 2 bases and J by 5 bases, leaving 12 bases between them. The CDR3 DNA sequence: TGTGCCAGCAGTGAATTCGCGCAGTCTACTGAAGCTTTCTTT. Protein sequence: CASSEFAQSTEAFF.

This clonotype was detected many times. Because it lacks the conserved phenylalanine or tryptophan at the end, this CDR3 is likely a read error. The chain couples TRBV5-1 to TRBJ1-1; D not certain. The CDR3 runs 14 residues. Germline CDR1 SGHRS, CDR2 YFSETQ. Trimming pared 3 bases from V and 2 bases from J, leaving 11 bases between. The CDR3 DNA reads TGCGCCAGCAGCTCTCAAGGCTCTAACACTGAAGCTTTCCTT. Its translation is CASSSQGSNTEAFL.

This clonotype has just a few counts. A read error may explain this, as a much larger clone is one base away. The chain recombines TRBV6-1 with TRBJ2-1; perhaps TRBD2 as D (6 bases). The germline CDR1 and CDR2 sequences are MNHNS and SASEGT. This CDR3 has 15 amino acids. The CDR3 is CASSPLASSYNEQLF. CDR3 in DNA: TGTGCCAGCAGCCCACTAGCCAGCTCCTACAATGAGCAGCTCTTC.

As to this clonotype: A read error is possible here, since a much larger clone lies one base away. V and J are TRBV5-5 and TRBJ2-1; D remains ambiguous. Trimming shortened V by 0 bases and J by 9 bases, and 16 bases separated the two germline ends. CDR3 length equals 15 residues. Germline CDR1 reads SGHKS; CDR2 reads YYEKEE (reference sequence). CDR3 loop: CASSLGGVGYVEQFF. In DNA, the CDR3 is TGTGCCAGCAGCTTGGGAGGCGTGGGGTACGTTGAGCAGTTCTTC. Full variable domain (missing parts from reference TRBV5-5 and TRBJ2-1): DAGVTQSPTHLIKTRGQQVTLRCSPISGHKSVSWYQQVLGQGPQFIFQYYEKEERGRGNFPDRFSARQFPNYSSELNVNALLLGDSALYLCASSLGGVGYVEQFFGPGTRLTVL.

About this clonotype itself: Germline and junction disagree at one end, which may indicate a read error. This chain links TRBV14 with TRBJ2-2; D possibly corresponds to TRBD2 (7 bases). This CDR3 is built from 15 residues. Germline CDR1 reads SGHDN; CDR2 reads FVKESK. In nucleotides, the CDR3 is TGTGCCGGCAGCCAAGGGGGGGGGCCCACCGGGGAGCAGTTTTTT. It yields the protein CAGSQGGGPTGEQFF.

This rearrangement joins TRBV28 to TRBJ2-2; no reliable D call. Trimming took 6 bases from V and 3 from J, leaving 8 bases between them. The CDR3 runs 13 residues. CDR1 is MDHEN, CDR2 SYDVKM, per germline. The CDR3 DNA reads as TGTGCCAGCAGCCTTTCAGACACCGGGGAGCTGTTTTTT. Its translation is CASSLSDTGELFF.

This clonotype has at least ten counts. The chain is built from TRBV12-3 or TRBV12-4 and TRBJ2-1; no definite D call. Trimming shortened V by 6 bases and J by 3 bases, and 9 bases separated the two germline ends. The CDR3 runs to 13 residues. CDR3 sequence: CASRRIGYNEQFF. CDR3 bases: TGTGCCAGCAGAAGGATCGGCTACAATGAGCAGTTCTTC.

Notes on this clonotype: Relative to the germline gene, one junction end is altered; a read error may explain this. The V gene is TRBV20-1, the J gene TRBJ2-7; D is unresolved. The length of the CDR3 is 12 residues. CDR1 and CDR2 (germline): DFQATT, SNEGSKA (reference sequence). The CDR3 DNA sequence: TGTAGTGCAAAGGCTTCCACCTGCGAGCAGTACTTC. This sequence encodes CSAKASTCEQYF.

As to this clonotype: As the CDR3 is not closed by the conserved phenylalanine or tryptophan, this likely results from a read error. This rearrangement joins TRBV6-6 to TRBJ2-1, with D tentatively TRBD2 (5 bases). Looked up from germline, CDR1 is MNHNY and CDR2 is SVGAGI (reference sequence). V dropped 3 bases and J dropped 7 bases, with 10 bases sitting between them. This CDR3 is 13 amino acids long. CDR3 bases: TGTGCCAGCAGTTATGAGGGTAATAATGAGCAGTTCTCC. Protein product: CASSYEGNNEQFS.

This clonotype was observed many times. This chain uses TRBV4-3 with TRBJ2-1; TRBD2 aligns across 8 bases. Germline CDR1 reads LGHNA; CDR2 reads YSLEER. The junction had 10 bases not matched to a gene; V was cut back by 3 bases and J by 0 bases. The length of the CDR3 is 18 residues. The CDR3: CASSQILLAGSSYNEQFF. The CDR3 nucleotides read TGCGCCAGCAGCCAGATTCTATTAGCGGGGAGCTCCTACAATGAGCAGTTCTTC.

To note about this clonotype: This may stem from a read error, because a much larger clone lies one nucleotide away. V gene TRBV11-2 combines with J gene TRBJ2-1; 8 bases align to TRBD1. Losses at the gene ends were 7 bases for V and 6 bases for J; bases not matched to a gene: 11. The CDR3 runs to 15 residues. Germline V gene lookup returns CDR1 SGHAT and CDR2 FQNNGV. Here the CDR3 reads CASNAYGQGTNEQFF. The CDR3 region has the DNA TGTGCCAGCAACGCCTACGGACAGGGAACCAATGAGCAGTTCTTC.

This clonotype has a handful of counts. This may be a read error, as it is one base from a much larger clone. The chain recombines TRBV28 with TRBJ1-2; D gene ambiguous. Germline CDR1 and CDR2: MDHEN and SYDVKM. This CDR3 has 16 amino acids. The ends were cut back, 5 bases at V and 8 bases at J, with 24 bases in the middle. This chain's CDR3 is CASSDTSSRIGIGYTF. CDR3 sequence (DNA): TGTGCCAGCAGTGACACCTCCTCCCGGATAGGGATCGGCTACACCTTC.

Comment on this clonotype: Its ends do not fully match the called genes, so a read error is possible. This sequence joins TRBV6-1 and TRBJ2-5; a possible D gene is TRBD2 (5 bases). Per germline, CDR1 MNHNS and CDR2 SASEGT. This CDR3 comprises 13 residues. CDR3 coding DNA: TGTGCCAGCAGAGGGAGAGGCCAAGAGAGCCAGTACTTC. Amino acids: CASRGRGQESQYF.

As for this clonotype: This sequence may be a read error, since a much larger clone differs from it by one base. The V gene is TRBV5-3, the J gene TRBJ1-1; possibly TRBD1 for D (5 bases). TRBV5-3 is an ORF; its function is uncertain. The CDR3 loop spans 14 amino acids. The CDR3: CTRSIYRDDTEAFF. The CDR3 DNA reads TGTACCAGAAGCATCTACCGGGACGACACTGAAGCTTTCTTT.

Concerning this clonotype: One end of the junction does not line up with germline, which may come from a read error. The chain joins TRBV4-3 to TRBJ2-7; no definite D call. Germline lookup yields CDR1 LGHNA and CDR2 YSLEER. This CDR3 has 15 amino acids. Written as DNA, the CDR3 is TGCGCCAGCAGCCAAGCGCAAGGGCCAGCCTACAAGCAGTACTTC. The encoded protein is CASSQAQGPAYKQYF.

This clonotype showed up just once. Just one base apart from a much larger clone, this may be a read error. The chain combines TRBV6-5 with TRBJ2-1; 8 positions agree with TRBD2. The germline V gene encodes CDR1 MNHEY and CDR2 SVGAGI. The CDR3 covers 11 residues. The CDR3 nucleotides are TGTGCCACGCGGGGGGCCGGTGAGCAGTCCTTC. Translating gives CATRGAGEQSF.

The table lists this clonotype with many counts. A much bigger clone sits one base away, suggesting this may be a read error. The CDR3 ends on some other residue instead of the conserved phenylalanine or tryptophan, so this is likely a read error. This chain links TRBV29-1 with TRBJ2-5, with D uncertain. CDR1 and CDR2 from the germline V gene are SQVTM and ANQGSEA. The CDR3 covers 14 residues. V was clipped by 0 bases and J by 4 bases, with 12 bases between them. CDR3 DNA sequence: TGCAGCGTTGAAGACTGGCAGAACCGAGAGACCCAGTACCTC. It translates to CSVEDWQNRETQYL.

As to this clonotype: This sequence may be a read error, since a much larger clone differs from it by one base. The chain uses TRBV5-4 and TRBJ2-7, with D perhaps being TRBD1 or TRBD2 (6 bases each). CDR1 is SGHNT and CDR2 is YYREEE in the germline V gene (reference sequence). The CDR3 loop spans 16 amino acids. V dropped 0 bases and J dropped 3 bases, with 16 bases sitting between them. DNA of the CDR3: TGTGCCAGCAGCTTGGGGGGGGCGTTTGCCCTCTACGAGCAGTACTTC. This codes for CASSLGGAFALYEQYF.

The chain has TRBV12-3 or TRBV12-4 and TRBJ1-1, with D uncertain. This CDR3 comprises 14 residues. V lost 5 bases and J lost 1, with 11 bases in between. The CDR3 sequence is CASSLIGQNTEAFF. Here the CDR3 DNA reads TGTGCCAGCAGTCTCATAGGGCAGAACACTGAAGCTTTCTTT.

On this clonotype: A read error is possible here, since a much larger clone lies one base away. This rearrangement joins TRBV6-6 to TRBJ1-4; TRBD1 might be the D (5 bases). The CDR3 runs to 15 residues. Germline V gives CDR1 MNHNY, CDR2 SVGAGI (reference sequence). The CDR3: CGSNPRTGGGEKLFF. CDR3 nucleotides: TGTGGCAGCAACCCCAGGACGGGGGGGGGTGAAAAACTGTTTTTT.

The chain uses TRBV5-1 and TRBJ2-7; no reliable D call. The V end was cut by 9 bases, the J end by 2 bases, with 15 bases between. Germline assignment: CDR1 SGHRS and CDR2 YFSETQ. CDR3 length: 13 amino acids. CDR3 DNA: TGCGCCATGGTGGTTAGCTGTACCTACGAGCAGTACTTC. Translating gives CAMVVSCTYEQYF. Using reference TRBV5-1 and TRBJ2-7 for the parts outside the CDR3, the full variable domain is KAGVTQTPRYLIKTRGQQVTLSCSPISGHRSVSWYQQTPGQGLQFLFEYFSETQRNKGNFPGRFSGRQFSNSRSEMNVSTLELGDSALYLCAMVVSCTYEQYFGPGTRLTVT.

This clonotype has just a few counts. The chain uses TRBV28 and TRBJ2-7; D tentatively fits TRBD1 or TRBD2 (6 bases each). This CDR3 is 14 amino acids long. The germline V gene encodes CDR1 MDHEN and CDR2 SYDVKM. The V end was cut by 5 bases, the J end by 5 bases, with 16 bases between. CDR3 DNA sequence: TGTGCCAGCAGTCCCCATGGGGGGCGCGACGAGCAGTACTTC. Protein: CASSPHGGRDEQYF.

The sample holds many counts of this clonotype. The genes are TRBV10-2 and TRBJ2-3; D possibly corresponds to TRBD2 (6 bases). From germline, CDR1 is WSHSY and CDR2 SAAADI. V shed 6 bases and J shed 2 bases, with 12 bases lying between them. This CDR3 comprises 14 residues. The CDR3 sequence: CASRPGLPTDTQYF. CDR3 nucleotide sequence: TGCGCCAGCAGACCGGGACTTCCCACAGATACGCAGTATTTT.

The sample holds many counts of this clonotype. The V and J genes are TRBV12-3 or TRBV12-4 and TRBJ2-5; possibly TRBD1 for D (5 bases). The CDR3 is 15 amino acids. V was pared by 5 bases and J by 4 bases, with 17 bases between. In DNA, the CDR3 is TGTGCCAGCAGTCCCAACCAGGGAAGGGGAGAGACCCAGTACTTC. This encodes CASSPNQGRGETQYF.

The V call is TRBV1, the J call TRBJ2-1. TRBV1 is a pseudogene segment. The CDR3 sequence is 17 residues long. This CDR3 is CTGSQDPDFLAYNEQFF. As DNA, the CDR3 is TGCACCGGCAGTCAAGATCCCGACTTCCTAGCCTACAATGAGCAGTTCTTC.

A word on this clonotype: A read error may account for a junction end that differs from germline. This chain links TRBV11-3 with TRBJ2-1; tentatively, D is TRBD2 (5 bases). This CDR3 has 15 residues. Germline V CDR1 and CDR2: SGHNT, YENEEA. The CDR3 bases are TGCGCCAGTAGCATGAGCCCGGGTCGGGGTTATGAGCAGTTCTTC. Its translation: CASSMSPGRGYEQFF.

In this sample, this clonotype turned up many times. V usage is TRBV4-1 and J usage is TRBJ1-2; TRBD1 might be the D (6 bases). Trimming pared 2 bases from V and 3 bases from J, leaving 16 bases between. Germline V lookup: CDR1 MGHRA, CDR2 YSYEKL. The CDR3 loop spans 16 amino acids. Written as DNA, the CDR3 is TGCGCCAGCAGCCAAAGGGAGAGGGGGAACGACTATGGCTACACCTTC. It specifies CASSQRERGNDYGYTF.

This clonotype was detected ten times or more. The rearrangement joins TRBV6-6 to TRBJ1-5; D call uncertain. With 5 bases removed from V and 3 bases from J, the gap between germline ends came to 5 bases. Per the germline V gene, CDR1 is MNHNY and CDR2 is SVGAGI (reference sequence). The CDR3 runs to 12 residues. The CDR3: CASSPTNQPQHF. The DNA for the CDR3 is TGTGCCAGCAGTCCGACCAATCAGCCCCAGCATTTT.